The next 3 T cell receptor beta chains were all read from a single sample in a study of T cells in Graves' hyperthyroidism and ophthalmopathy. Amplification targeted TCR beta CDR3 regions from RNA transcripts. With the HTBI primer set, the TCR CDR3 went through a first round of RT-PCR. Each CDR3 protein is one row after TCRdb ran MiXCR on the multiplex PCR reads. The repertoire includes 94,000 or so distinct CDR3 sequences, roughly 49% of them detected once, and around 27% sits in the top ten. The sample was blood. The source is a woman aged 40-49 years with Graves' hyperthyroidism.

This clonotype was seen repeatedly, ten times or more. The gene calls are TRBV2 and TRBJ1-1; D may be TRBD1 (5 bases). Germline-derived CDR1 and CDR2 are SNHLY and FYNNEI. This CDR3 is 15 amino acids long. V dropped 2 bases and J dropped 1 base, with 11 bases sitting between them. The CDR3 sequence is CASSESGARNTEAFF. CDR3 DNA: TGTGCCAGCAGTGAAAGCGGGGCCCGGAACACTGAAGCTTTCTTT.

The V gene is TRBV20-1, the J gene TRBJ2-7; TRBD1 aligns across 7 bases. The trim removed 4 bases at V and 4 bases at J, leaving 7 bases unmatched. In germline, CDR1 is DFQATT, CDR2 SNEGSKA (reference sequence). The CDR3 is 13 residues long. CDR3 residues: CSATGTARYEQYF. CDR3 nucleotides: TGCAGTGCTACCGGGACAGCGAGATACGAGCAGTACTTC.

The gene calls are TRBV7-9 and TRBJ2-5; TRBD2 agrees at 7 bases. The CDR3 is made up of 15 amino acids. Germline trimming cut 0 bases from V and 5 bases from J; bases unmatched to any gene: 6. The germline gives CDR1 SEHNR, CDR2 FQNEAQ (reference sequence). The CDR3 spells CASSLASSGAETQYF. The DNA of the CDR3 is TGTGCCAGCAGCTTAGCCAGCAGCGGGGCGGAGACCCAGTACTTC.